This entry describes one TCR beta chain. CDR1 and CDR2 (germline): MNHEY, SMNVEV (reference sequence). V trimming: 8 bases; J trimming: 9 bases; junction bases outside the gene matches: 12. This CDR3 spans 15 amino acids. This sample stems from a study of blood T cell repertoires in COVID-19. Background on the study: Sample material is recorded as cDNA or gDNA derived from T cells, B-cell-depleted T cells, or PBMCs.

Original processing notes: It was from reference gene primer amplification that nucleated cell counts were estimated. Sequencing used immunoSEQ multiplex PCR; TCRdb keeps in-frame clones, though not all of them. Clone size and V and J calls were adopted from that table, with D and trimming inferred from the DNA. The data show 130,000 to 150,000 clones, 85% to 90% seen once. The sequence derives from a man aged 50 to 60 with active or convalescent COVID-19. The sequencing sample was made of peripheral blood. J is TRBJ2-6 and V is TRBV27, with 8 bases matching TRBD1. The CDR3 spells CASGNRGSIGNVLTF. The CDR3 DNA is TGTGCCAGCGGCAACAGGGGGTCTATTGGCAACGTCCTGACTTTC.